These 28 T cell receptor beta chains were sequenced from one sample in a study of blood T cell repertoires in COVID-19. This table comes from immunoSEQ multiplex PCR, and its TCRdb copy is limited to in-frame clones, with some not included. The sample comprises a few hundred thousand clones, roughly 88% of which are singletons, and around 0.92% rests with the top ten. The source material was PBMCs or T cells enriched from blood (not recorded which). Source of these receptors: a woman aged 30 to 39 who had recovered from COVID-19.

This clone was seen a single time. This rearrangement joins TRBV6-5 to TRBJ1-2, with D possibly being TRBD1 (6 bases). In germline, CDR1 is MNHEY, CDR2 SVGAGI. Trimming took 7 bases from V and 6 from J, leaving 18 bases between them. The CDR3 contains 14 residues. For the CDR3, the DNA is TGTGCCAGCAACTATAACACAGGGATCGATGGCTACACCTTC. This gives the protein CASNYNTGIDGYTF.

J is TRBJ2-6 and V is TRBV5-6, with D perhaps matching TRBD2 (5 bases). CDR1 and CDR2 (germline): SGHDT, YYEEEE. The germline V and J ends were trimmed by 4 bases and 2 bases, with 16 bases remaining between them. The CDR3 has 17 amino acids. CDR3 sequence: CASSRPGSATGANVLTF. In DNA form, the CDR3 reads TGTGCCAGCAGCCGCCCGGGGAGTGCGACTGGGGCCAACGTCCTGACTTTC.

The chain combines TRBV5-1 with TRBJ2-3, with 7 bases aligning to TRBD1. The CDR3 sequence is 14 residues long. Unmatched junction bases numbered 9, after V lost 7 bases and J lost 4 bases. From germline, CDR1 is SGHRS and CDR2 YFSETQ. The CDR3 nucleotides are TGCGCCAGCTGTATGTCAGGGGGATCAGATACGCAGTATTTT. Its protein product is CASCMSGGSDTQYF.

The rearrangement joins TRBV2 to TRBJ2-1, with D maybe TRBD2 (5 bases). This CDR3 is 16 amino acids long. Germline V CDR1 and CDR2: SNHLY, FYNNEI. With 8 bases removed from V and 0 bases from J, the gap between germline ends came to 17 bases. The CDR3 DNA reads TGTGCCAGCGTATTACGGGGTGGGAGCTCCTACAATGAGCAGTTCTTC. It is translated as CASVLRGGSSYNEQFF.

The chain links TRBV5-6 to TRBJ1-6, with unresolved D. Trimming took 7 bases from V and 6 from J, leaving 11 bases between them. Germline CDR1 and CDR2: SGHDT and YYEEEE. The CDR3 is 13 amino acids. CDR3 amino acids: CASGDGINSPLHF. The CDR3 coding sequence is TGTGCCAGCGGAGACGGGATTAATTCACCCCTCCACTTT.

The CDR3 bases are TGCGCCAGCAGCTCCGCCGGGAGGATGAACACTGAAGCTTTCTTT. It yields the protein CASSSAGRMNTEAFF. J is TRBJ1-1 and V is TRBV5-1; D is ambiguous. The CDR3 totals 15 residues. Trimming removed 3 bases at V and 0 bases at J, with 12 bases between. The germline gives CDR1 SGHRS, CDR2 YFSETQ.

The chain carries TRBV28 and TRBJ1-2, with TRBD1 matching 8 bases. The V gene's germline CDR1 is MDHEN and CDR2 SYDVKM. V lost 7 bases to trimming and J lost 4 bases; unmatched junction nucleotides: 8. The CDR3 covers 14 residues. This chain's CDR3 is CASIFSDRGYGYTF. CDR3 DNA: TGTGCCAGCATCTTCTCCGACAGGGGCTATGGCTACACCTTC.

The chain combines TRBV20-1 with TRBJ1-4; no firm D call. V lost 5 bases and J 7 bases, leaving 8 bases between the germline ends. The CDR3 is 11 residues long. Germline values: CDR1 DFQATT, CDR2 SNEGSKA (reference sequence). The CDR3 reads CSAVLPEKLFF. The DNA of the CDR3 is TGCAGTGCTGTACTACCTGAAAAACTGTTTTTT.

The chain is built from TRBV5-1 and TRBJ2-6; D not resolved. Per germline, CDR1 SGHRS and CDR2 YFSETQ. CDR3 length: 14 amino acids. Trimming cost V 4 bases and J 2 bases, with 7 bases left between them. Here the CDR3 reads CASSLETGANVLTF. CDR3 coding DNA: TGCGCCAGCAGCCTAGAAACTGGGGCCAACGTCCTGACTTTC.

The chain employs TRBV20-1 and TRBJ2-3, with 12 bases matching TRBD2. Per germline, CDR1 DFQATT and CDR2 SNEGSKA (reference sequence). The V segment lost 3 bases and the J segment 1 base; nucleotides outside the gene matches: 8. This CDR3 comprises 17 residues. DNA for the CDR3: TGCAGTGCTAGTGGGGGAAGGACTAGCGGGGGCACAGATACGCAGTATTTT. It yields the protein CSASGGRTSGGTDTQYF.

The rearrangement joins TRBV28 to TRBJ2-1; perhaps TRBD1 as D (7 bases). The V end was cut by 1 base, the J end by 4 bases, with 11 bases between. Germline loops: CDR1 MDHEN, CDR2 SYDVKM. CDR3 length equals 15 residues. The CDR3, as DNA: TGTGCCAGCAGTTTATCAGGGGGGAGGTACAATGAGCAGTTCTTC. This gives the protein CASSLSGGRYNEQFF. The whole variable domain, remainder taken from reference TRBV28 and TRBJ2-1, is DVKVTQSSRYLVKRTGEKVFLECVQDMDHENMFWYRQDPGLGLRLIYFSYDVKMKEKGDIPEGYSVSREKKERFSLILESASTNQTSMYLCASSLSGGRYNEQFFGPGTRLTVL.

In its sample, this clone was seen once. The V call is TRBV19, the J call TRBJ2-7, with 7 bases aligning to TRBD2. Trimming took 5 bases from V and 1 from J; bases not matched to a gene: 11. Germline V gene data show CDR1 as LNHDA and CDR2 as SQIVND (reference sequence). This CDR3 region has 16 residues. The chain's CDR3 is CASSVLAGASSYEQYF. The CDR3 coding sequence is TGTGCCAGTAGTGTCCTTGCGGGAGCTTCATCCTACGAGCAGTACTTC.

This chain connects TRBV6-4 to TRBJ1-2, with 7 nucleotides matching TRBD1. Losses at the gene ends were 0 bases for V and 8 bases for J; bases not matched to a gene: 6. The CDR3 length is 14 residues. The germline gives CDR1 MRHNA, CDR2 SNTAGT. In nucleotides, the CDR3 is TGTGCCAGCAGTGACTCGGAGGGGGCGCGCGGCTACACCTTC. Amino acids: CASSDSEGARGYTF.

The CDR3 reads CASSLEIAGAEAFF. The CDR3 DNA sequence: TGCGCCAGCAGCTTGGAAATTGCAGGGGCAGAAGCTTTCTTT. The V and J genes are TRBV5-1 and TRBJ1-1, with D possibly being TRBD1 (6 bases). Germline V gives CDR1 SGHRS, CDR2 YFSETQ. The germline V and J ends were trimmed by 0 bases and 8 bases, with 14 bases remaining between them. The CDR3 spans 14 residues.

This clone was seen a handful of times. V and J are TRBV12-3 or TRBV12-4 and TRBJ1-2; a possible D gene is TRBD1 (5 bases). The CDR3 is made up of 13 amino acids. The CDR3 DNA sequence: TGTGCTGGGGGGGTCGTCGGAAAGATGAGCTACACCTTC. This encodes CAGGVVGKMSYTF.

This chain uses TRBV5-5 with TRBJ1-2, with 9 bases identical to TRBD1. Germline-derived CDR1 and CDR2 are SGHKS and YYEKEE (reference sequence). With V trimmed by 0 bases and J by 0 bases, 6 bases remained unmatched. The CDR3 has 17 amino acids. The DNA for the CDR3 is TGTGCCAGCAGCTTGGCGGGGCGGACAGGGGCTAACTATGGCTACACCTTC. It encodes CASSLAGRTGANYGYTF.

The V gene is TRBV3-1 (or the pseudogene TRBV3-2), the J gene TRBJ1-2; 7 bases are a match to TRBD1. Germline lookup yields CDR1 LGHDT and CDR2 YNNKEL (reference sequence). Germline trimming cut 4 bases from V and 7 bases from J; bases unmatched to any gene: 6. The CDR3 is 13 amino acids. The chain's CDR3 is CASSRTGDFGYTF. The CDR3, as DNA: TGTGCCAGCAGCCGAACAGGGGACTTTGGCTACACCTTC.

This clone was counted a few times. CDR3 protein: CASSYRDRGRVTEAFF. DNA of the CDR3: TGTGCCAGCAGTTACCGGGACAGGGGCAGGGTCACTGAAGCTTTCTTT. The chain recombines TRBV6-5 with TRBJ1-1; TRBD1 matches at 10 bases. Germline V gives CDR1 MNHEY, CDR2 SVGAGI. Trimming removed 2 bases from V and 4 bases from J; junction bases left unmatched: 7. The length of the CDR3 is 16 residues.

The CDR3 here is CASSLDPAPKRGNTGELFF. CDR3 bases: TGTGCCAGCAGCTTAGACCCCGCCCCAAAGCGGGGGAACACCGGGGAGCTGTTTTTT. V is TRBV11-3 and J is TRBJ2-2; 7 bases agree with TRBD2. V lost 0 bases, J lost 1 base, and 11 bases stayed unmatched. Germline V gives CDR1 SGHNT, CDR2 YENEEA. The CDR3 runs to 19 residues.

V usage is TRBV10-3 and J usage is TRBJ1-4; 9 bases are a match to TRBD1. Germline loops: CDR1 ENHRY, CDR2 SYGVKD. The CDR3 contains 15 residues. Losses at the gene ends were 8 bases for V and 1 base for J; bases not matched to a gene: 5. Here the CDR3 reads CAISRTGETNEKLFF. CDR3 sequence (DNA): TGTGCCATCTCCAGGACAGGGGAAACTAATGAAAAACTGTTTTTT.

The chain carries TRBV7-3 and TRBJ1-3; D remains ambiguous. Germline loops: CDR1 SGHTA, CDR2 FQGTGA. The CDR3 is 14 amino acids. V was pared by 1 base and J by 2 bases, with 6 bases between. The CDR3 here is CASSLSGPGNTIYF. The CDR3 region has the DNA TGTGCCAGCAGCTTAAGTGGCCCTGGAAACACCATATATTTT.

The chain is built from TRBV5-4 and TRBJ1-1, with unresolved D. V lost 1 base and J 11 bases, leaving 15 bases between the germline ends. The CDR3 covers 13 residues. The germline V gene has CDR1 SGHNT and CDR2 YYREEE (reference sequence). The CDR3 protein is CASSLNRGGEAFF. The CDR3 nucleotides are TGTGCCAGCAGCTTGAATCGAGGTGGTGAGGCTTTCTTT.

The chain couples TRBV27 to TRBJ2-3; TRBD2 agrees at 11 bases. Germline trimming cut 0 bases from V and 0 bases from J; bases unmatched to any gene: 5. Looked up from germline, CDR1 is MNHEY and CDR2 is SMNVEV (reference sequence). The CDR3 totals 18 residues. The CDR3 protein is CASSLSLLAGVSTDTQYF. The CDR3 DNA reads TGTGCCAGCAGTTTATCCTTACTAGCGGGAGTAAGCACAGATACGCAGTATTTT.

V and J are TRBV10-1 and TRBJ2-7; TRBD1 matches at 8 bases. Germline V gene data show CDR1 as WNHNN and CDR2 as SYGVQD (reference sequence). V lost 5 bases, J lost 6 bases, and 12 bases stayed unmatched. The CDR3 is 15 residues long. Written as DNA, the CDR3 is TGCGCCAGCAGTCCCGGGACAGGTAACCTGGGCGAGCAGTACTTC. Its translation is CASSPGTGNLGEQYF.

The CDR3 nucleotides read TGTGCCAGCAGCCAAGATGGAGTTCAGCCCCAGCATTTT. Its translation: CASSQDGVQPQHF. The chain employs TRBV4-2 and TRBJ1-5, with D unresolved. The CDR3 is 13 residues long. CDR1 is LGHNA, CDR2 YNFKEQ, per germline. V lost 0 bases, J lost 6 bases, and 6 bases lay in between.

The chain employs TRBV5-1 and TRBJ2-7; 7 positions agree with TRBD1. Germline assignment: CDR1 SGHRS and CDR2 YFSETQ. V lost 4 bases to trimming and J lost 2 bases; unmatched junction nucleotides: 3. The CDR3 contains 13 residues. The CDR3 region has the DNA TGCGCCAGCAGCCGACAGGGAACCTACGAGCAGTACTTC. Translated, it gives CASSRQGTYEQYF.

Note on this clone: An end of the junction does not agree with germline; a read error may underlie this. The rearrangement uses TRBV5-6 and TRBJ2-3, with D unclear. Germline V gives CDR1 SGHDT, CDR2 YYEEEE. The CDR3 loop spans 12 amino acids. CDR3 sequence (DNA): TGTGCCAGCAGCTTAAGCATAGATACGCAGTATTTT. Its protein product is CASSLSIDTQYF.

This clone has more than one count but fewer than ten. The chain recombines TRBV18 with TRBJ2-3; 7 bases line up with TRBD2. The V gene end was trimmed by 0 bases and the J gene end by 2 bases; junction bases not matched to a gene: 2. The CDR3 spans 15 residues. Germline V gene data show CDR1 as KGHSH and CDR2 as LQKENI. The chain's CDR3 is CASSPPGLHTDTQYF. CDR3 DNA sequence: TGTGCCAGCTCACCACCGGGACTACACACAGATACGCAGTATTTT.